One and the same sample provided the 22 T cell receptor beta chains below, sequenced in a study of tumor-infiltrating lymphocytes in oesophageal squamous cell carcinoma. Using its own MiXCR run on the PCR reads, TCRdb lists one record per CDR3 protein. The sample includes 18,000 or so distinct CDR3 sequences, 35% to 50% seen only once; the top ten take around 30%. The sequenced sample was esophageal tumor tissue. The receptor source for this set is a male donor with esophageal squamous cell carcinoma.

The J gene is TRBJ2-1, the V gene TRBV6-2 or TRBV6-3; TRBD1 might be the D (5 bases). The CDR3 sequence is 13 residues long. Trimming left V 2 bases short and J 7 bases short, with 9 bases between. Per the germline V gene, CDR1 is MNHEY and CDR2 is SVGEGT. DNA for the CDR3: TGTGCCAGCAGTTACCCATGGACAAATGAGCAGTTCTTC. This gives the protein CASSYPWTNEQFF.

This clonotype is large (0.1 to 1%) in the sample. V usage is TRBV7-2 and J usage is TRBJ2-7, with D maybe TRBD2 (5 bases). With 5 bases removed from V and 2 bases from J, the gap between germline ends came to 10 bases. The CDR3 has 13 residues. Germline lookup yields CDR1 SGHTA and CDR2 FQGNSA. CDR3 residues: CASSPTRAYEQYF. CDR3 nucleotides: TGTGCCAGCAGCCCAACGAGGGCCTACGAGCAGTACTTC.

This clonotype has only a few counts. The J gene is TRBJ2-5, the V gene TRBV7-2; no clear D gene. The J call may be faulty, since TRBJ2-7 better matches the DNA end. CDR3 length: 15 residues. The germline gives CDR1 SGHTA, CDR2 FQGNSA. CDR3 nucleotide sequence: TGTGCCAGCAGCTTGGCATTGGGCCCTCCCTACGAGCAGTACTTC. Its translation is CASSLALGPPYEQYF.

This rearrangement joins TRBV15 to TRBJ2-5, with 8 bases lining up with TRBD1. Trimming at V came to 4 bases and at J to 5 bases, leaving 3 bases not matched to a gene. CDR1 is LNHNV and CDR2 is YYDKDF in the germline V gene (reference sequence). This CDR3 has 13 residues. The CDR3 DNA reads as TGTGCCACCAGCATCACAGGGGGGGAGACCCAGTACTTC. It codes for CATSITGGETQYF.

The gene calls are TRBV7-6 and TRBJ2-5; D is possibly TRBD1 or TRBD2 (5 bases each). V lost 7 bases and J 11 bases, leaving 17 bases between the germline ends. Germline V CDR1 and CDR2: SGHVS, FNYEAQ. The CDR3 has 12 residues. CDR3 protein: CASTYARGEQYF. The CDR3 DNA follows: TGTGCCAGCACCTACGCGAGGGGAGAGCAGTACTTC.

V and J are TRBV7-2 and TRBJ2-5, with D possibly TRBD2 on 6 matching bases. The CDR3 extends over 16 amino acids. V was shortened by 6 bases and J by 2 bases, with 19 bases between the two germline ends. Germline V gene data show CDR1 as SGHTA and CDR2 as FQGNSA. Here the CDR3 reads CASRIGFTSIQETQYF. CDR3 bases: TGTGCCAGCAGGATTGGGTTTACTAGCATACAAGAGACCCAGTACTTC. Full variable domain (remainder filled in from reference TRBV7-2 and TRBJ2-5): GAGVSQSPSNKVTEKGKDVELRCDPISGHTALYWYRQSLGQGLEFLIYFQGNSAPDKSGLPSDRFSAERTGGSVSTLTIQRTQQEDSAVYLCASRIGFTSIQETQYFGPGTRLLVL.

This clonotype was picked up a small number of times. The rearrangement links TRBV7-8 to TRBJ2-3; D possibly corresponds to TRBD2 (5 bases). The assigned J gene may be wrong: the sequence end matches TRBJ2-5 better. The germline CDR1 and CDR2 sequences are SGHVS and FQNEAQ. The CDR3 length is 14 residues. The CDR3 sequence: CASSFRENQETQYF. As DNA, the CDR3 is TGTGCCAGCAGCTTCCGGGAAAACCAAGAGACCCAGTACTTC.

The table lists this clonotype with a few counts. V gene TRBV6-1 combines with J gene TRBJ2-5; the D is unclear. Germline CDR1 is MNHNS and CDR2 is SASEGT. V was pared by 0 bases and J by 11 bases, with 28 bases between. This CDR3 contains 18 residues. The CDR3 here is CASSEAGIGLSSYNEQYF. CDR3 bases: TGTGCCAGCAGTGAAGCAGGTATAGGGCTAAGCTCCTACAATGAGCAGTACTTC.

The chain links TRBV7-1 to TRBJ2-1; the D is unclear. The last part of the DNA fits TRBJ2-5 better; the J call may be wrong. TRBV7-1 is labeled an ORF, and its function is uncertain. The length of the CDR3 is 12 residues. The CDR3 DNA follows: TGTGCCAGCAGCTCAAATGGGGAGACCCAGTACTTC. Protein sequence: CASSSNGETQYF.

The V gene is TRBV28, the J gene TRBJ2-5; weak D call: TRBD2 (5 bases). The J call may be faulty, since TRBJ2-7 better matches the DNA end. This CDR3 has 15 amino acids. In germline, CDR1 is MDHEN, CDR2 SYDVKM. Here the CDR3 reads CASSFLRAGTYEQYF. In DNA form, the CDR3 reads TGTGCCAGCAGTTTTCTGAGGGCTGGAACCTACGAGCAGTACTTC.

V and J are TRBV7-6 and TRBJ2-7, with D tentatively TRBD1 (5 bases). The closer fit of TRBJ2-1 to the DNA end suggests the J call may be wrong. Germline V gene sequence: CDR1 SGHVS, CDR2 FNYEAQ. The CDR3 spans 13 residues. CDR3 nucleotides: TGTGCCAGCAGCTCCCAACAGGCAAATGAGCAGTTCTTC. Its translation is CASSSQQANEQFF.

This clonotype is labeled medium-sized (0.01 to 0.1%). The genes are TRBV28 and TRBJ1-6, with 8 bases that match TRBD1. CDR3 length equals 16 residues. Germline CDR1 and CDR2: MDHEN and SYDVKM. Trimming took 7 bases from V and 5 from J; bases not matched to a gene: 10. The CDR3 region has the DNA TGTGCCAGCACCTCCCGGACAGGGCTGCATAATTCACCCCTCCACTTT. It encodes CASTSRTGLHNSPLHF.

In regard to this clonotype: One base away lies a much larger clone, so this may be a sequencing read error. As the CDR3 is not closed by the conserved phenylalanine or tryptophan, this likely results from a read error. The chain employs TRBV10-2 and TRBJ1-2; 7 bases are shared with TRBD1. Germline V gene data show CDR1 as WSHSY and CDR2 as SAAADI. V trimming: 6 bases; J trimming: 0 bases; junction bases outside the gene matches: 4. This CDR3 region has 14 residues. CDR3 nucleotide sequence: TGCGCCAGCAGGCCCGGGACAGCTAACTATGGCTACACCTTA. It encodes CASRPGTANYGYTL.

Relative to its sample, this clonotype is medium-sized. The chain couples TRBV7-9 to TRBJ2-3; the match to TRBD2 covers 14 bases. Germline V gene data show CDR1 as SEHNR and CDR2 as FQNEAQ (reference sequence). The junction had 11 bases not matched to a gene; V was cut back by 4 bases and J by 5 bases. The CDR3 sequence is 18 residues long. CDR3 sequence: CASSSTSTSGGVIDTQYF. The CDR3 region has the DNA TGTGCCAGCAGCTCAACGTCGACTAGCGGGGGGGTTATAGATACGCAGTATTTT.

The rearrangement joins TRBV10-2 to TRBJ2-1; D is undetermined. This CDR3 has 13 residues. CDR1 and CDR2 from the germline V gene are WSHSY and SAAADI. V lost 3 bases, J lost 7 bases, and 10 bases lay in between. The DNA of the CDR3 is TGCGCCAGCAGTGACACTACGAGGAATGAGCAGTTCTTC. Its translation is CASSDTTRNEQFF.

Comment on this clonotype: Since the CDR3 does not end with the conserved phenylalanine or tryptophan, this likely comes from a read error. It is unclear where the CDR3 begins or ends on the DNA, so no DNA is shown, and the CDR3 is as TCRdb lists it. The chain is built from TRBV7-2 and TRBJ2-1; the table gives TRBD1 as D, unverified against the DNA. The CDR3 extends over 15 residues, inclusive of both ends. Germline CDR1 is SGHTA and CDR2 is FQGNSA. CDR3 amino acids: CASSLGRFDGYTFGA.

This clonotype was seen ten or more times. The gene calls are TRBV7-9 and TRBJ1-5; TRBD1 agrees at 8 bases. V trimming: 2 bases; J trimming: 3 bases; junction bases outside the gene matches: 9. This CDR3 has 17 amino acids. CDR1 SEHNR and CDR2 FQNEAQ come from the germline V gene (reference sequence). As DNA, the CDR3 is TGTGCCAGCAGCTTATTCCGCCCGGACAGGGTCAATCAGCCCCAGCATTTT. This gives the protein CASSLFRPDRVNQPQHF. The whole variable domain, remainder taken from reference TRBV7-9 and TRBJ1-5, is DTGVSQNPRHKITKRGQNVTFRCDPISEHNRLYWYRQTLGQGPEFLTYFQNEAQLEKSRLLSDRFSAERPKGSFSTLEIQRTEQGDSAMYLCASSLFRPDRVNQPQHFGDGTRLSIL.

This clonotype was seen many times. The CDR3 loop is CASGLGGRADTQYF. CDR3 in DNA: TGTGCCAGCGGACTAGGGGGCCGAGCAGATACGCAGTATTTT. The chain is built from TRBV6-1 and TRBJ2-3; tentatively, D is TRBD1 or TRBD2 (7 bases each). The CDR3 runs to 14 residues. The germline V gene has CDR1 MNHNS and CDR2 SASEGT. Trimming pared 8 bases from V and 4 bases from J, leaving 16 bases between.

This chain uses TRBV7-6 with TRBJ2-1, with D perhaps TRBD1 or TRBD2 (5 bases each). Germline CDR1 and CDR2: SGHVS and FNYEAQ. The CDR3 is made up of 17 amino acids. V lost 4 bases, J lost 2 bases, and 18 bases lay in between. The CDR3 spells CASSSGSGQGPYNEQFF. The CDR3 DNA reads TGTGCCAGCAGCTCGGGGTCGGGGCAGGGCCCCTACAATGAGCAGTTCTTC. Full variable domain (outside the CDR3, taken from reference TRBV7-6 and TRBJ2-1): GAGVSQSPRYKVTKRGQDVALRCDPISGHVSLYWYRQALGQGPEFLTYFNYEAQQDKSGLPNDRFSAERPEGSISTLTIQRTEQRDSAMYRCASSSGSGQGPYNEQFFGPGTRLTVL.

The chain has TRBV7-6 and TRBJ2-6; TRBD1 might be the D (5 bases). V lost 0 bases and J 3 bases, leaving 9 bases between the germline ends. This CDR3 spans 16 amino acids. The germline V gene has CDR1 SGHVS and CDR2 FNYEAQ. The CDR3 coding sequence is TGTGCCAGCAGCTTAGCTCAGGGTTTTGGGGCCAACGTCCTGACTTTC. Its translation is CASSLAQGFGANVLTF. The full variable domain, rest sourced from reference TRBV7-6 and TRBJ2-6, is GAGVSQSPRYKVTKRGQDVALRCDPISGHVSLYWYRQALGQGPEFLTYFNYEAQQDKSGLPNDRFSAERPEGSISTLTIQRTEQRDSAMYRCASSLAQGFGANVLTFGAGSRLTVL.

This rearrangement joins TRBV11-2 to TRBJ2-1, with 10 positions matching TRBD1. With 5 bases clipped from V and 9 bases from J, the junction kept 10 bases outside the gene matches. This CDR3 has 15 amino acids. Germline CDR1 and CDR2: SGHAT and FQNNGV. The CDR3 reads CASSQAGQGLGEQFF. The CDR3 DNA reads TGTGCCAGCAGCCAGGCGGGACAGGGGCTAGGTGAGCAGTTCTTC.

This chain uses TRBV7-4 with TRBJ2-5, with 8 nucleotides matching TRBD1. The trim removed 5 bases at V and 0 bases at J, leaving 5 bases unmatched. This CDR3 comprises 15 residues. Germline V gives CDR1 SGHVT, CDR2 SQSDAQ. In nucleotides, the CDR3 is TGTGCCAGCAGCCCAGGGGGCCGTGACCAAGAGACCCAGTACTTC. This sequence encodes CASSPGGRDQETQYF.